This T cell receptor (beta chain) came from a study of blood T cell repertoires in COVID-19 (dated by TCRdb to the early 2020s). Looking at the study overall: Collaborator samples came from the United States, Italy and Spain and covered acute and convalescent phases of COVID-19. The samples were drawn from two sources: the first 160 participants of the ongoing ImmuneRACE study, and 1,000 to 1,500 subjects contributed by 6 global collaborators. The material from the prospective study consisted of cDNA or gDNA derived from T cells, B-cell-depleted T cells, or PBMCs. Nearly every sample came with metadata listing a de-identified subject ID, COVID-19 status, age in years and sex. Where available, HLA class I and class II types were taken from metadata supplied by the sample provider and were not determined by assay-based typing. The dataset comprised deeply sampled blood TCRbeta repertoires from subjects exposed to, actively infected with, or recovered from COVID-19. The repertoires were released in a freely available public database intended as a resource for research on the immune response to SARS-CoV-2. General conclusions and limits of the study: The amount of clinical and demographic metadata varied by source and participant and was provided uncurated.

The immunoSEQ Assay, a bias-controlled multiplex PCR, was used to amplify TCRbeta CDR3 regions from genomic DNA. The published analysis was carried out like this. The number of nucleated cells in each sample was estimated from the amplification of reference gene primers within the assay. To quantify the absolute abundance of each unique TCRbeta CDR3 rearrangement, sequence reads were collapsed and filtered. For each sample, productive Simpson clonality was calculated as the square root of Simpson's diversity index over productive rearrangements. TCRdb retrieved this table from immuneACCESS and kept in-frame rearrangements only. Not all clones are present; in checked studies, unresolved V genes account for under half, and no reason is known for the remainder. That table gives V, J and clone size, and the DNA gave D and trimming. The sample yields some 95,000 clones; around 90% were counted once. The top ten clonotypes cover roughly 4.3% of the sample.

CDR1 and CDR2 are read off the germline V gene as MNHNS and SASEGT. The CDR3 sequence holds 16 residues, the cysteine and phenylalanine included. Just the 48-base CDR3 DNA is kept, in frame starting at base 1. V is trimmed back by 3 bases and J by 1 base, and the junction contains 4 bases that no gene match accounts for. Collaborating institutions collected whole blood in K2EDTA tubes following their own protocols. For TCRbeta analysis, collaborator samples were shipped as frozen whole blood, as isolated PBMCs, or as DNA extracted from either sample type. A remark on this clone: Its antigen has not been determined. No qualities accompany the bases; no much larger clone lies one base away.

The TCR was taken from a man between 70 and 80 years old with acute or convalescent COVID-19. The rearrangement combines TRBV6-1 with TRBJ2-3; TRBD2 lines up with 10 middle nucleotides. The sample consisted of peripheral blood. The DNA reads as follows: TGTGCCAGCAGTGATCCTAGCGGGGGCCGCACAGATACGCAGTATTTT. The encoded protein is CASSDPSGGRTDTQYF.